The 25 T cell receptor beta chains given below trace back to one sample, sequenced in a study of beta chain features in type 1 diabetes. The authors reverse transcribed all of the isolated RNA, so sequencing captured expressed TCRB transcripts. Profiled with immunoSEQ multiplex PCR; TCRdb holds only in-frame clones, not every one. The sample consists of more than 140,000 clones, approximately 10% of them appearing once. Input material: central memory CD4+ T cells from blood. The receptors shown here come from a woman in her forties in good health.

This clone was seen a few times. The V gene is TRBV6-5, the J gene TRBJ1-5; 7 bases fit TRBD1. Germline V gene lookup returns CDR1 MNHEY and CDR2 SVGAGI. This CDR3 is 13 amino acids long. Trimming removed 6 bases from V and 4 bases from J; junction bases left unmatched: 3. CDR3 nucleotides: TGTGCCAGCAGCTTACAGGGGAATCAGCCCCAGCATTTT. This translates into CASSLQGNQPQHF.

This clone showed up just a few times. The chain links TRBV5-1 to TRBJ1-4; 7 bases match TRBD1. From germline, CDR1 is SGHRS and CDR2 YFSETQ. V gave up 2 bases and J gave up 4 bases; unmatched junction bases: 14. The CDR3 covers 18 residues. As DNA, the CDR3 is TGCGCCAGCAGCTTAGGGACAGCAGCCCATCGTAGTAATGAAAAACTGTTTTTT. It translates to CASSLGTAAHRSNEKLFF.

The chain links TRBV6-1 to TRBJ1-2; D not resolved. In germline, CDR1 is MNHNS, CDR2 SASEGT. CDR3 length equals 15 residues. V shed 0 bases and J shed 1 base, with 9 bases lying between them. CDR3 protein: CASSEALQFNYGYTF. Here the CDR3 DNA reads TGTGCCAGCAGTGAAGCTTTACAGTTTAACTATGGCTACACCTTC.

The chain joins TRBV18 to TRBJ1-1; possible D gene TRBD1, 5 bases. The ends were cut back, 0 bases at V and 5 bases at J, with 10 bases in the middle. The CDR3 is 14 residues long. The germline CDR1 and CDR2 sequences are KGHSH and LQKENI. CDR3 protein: CASSPPAGGTEAFF. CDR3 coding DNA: TGTGCCAGCTCACCACCGGCGGGGGGTACTGAAGCTTTCTTT. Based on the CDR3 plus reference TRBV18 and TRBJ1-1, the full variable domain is NAGVMQNPRHLVRRRGQEARLRCSPMKGHSHVYWYRQLPEEGLKFMVYLQKENIIDESGMPKERFSAEFPKEGPSILRIQQVVRGDSAAYFCASSPPAGGTEAFFGQGTRLTVV.

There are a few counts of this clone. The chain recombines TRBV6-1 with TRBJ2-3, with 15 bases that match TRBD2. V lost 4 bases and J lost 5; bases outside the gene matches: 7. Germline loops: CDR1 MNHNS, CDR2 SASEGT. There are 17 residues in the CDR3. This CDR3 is CASSVLGTSGGKDTQYF. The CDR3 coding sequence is TGTGCCAGCAGTGTCTTAGGGACTAGCGGGGGGAAAGATACGCAGTATTTT.

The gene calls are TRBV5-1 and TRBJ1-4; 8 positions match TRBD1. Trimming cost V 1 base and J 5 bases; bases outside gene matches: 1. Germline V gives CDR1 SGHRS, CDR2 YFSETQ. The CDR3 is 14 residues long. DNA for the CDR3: TGCGCCAGCAGCTTGACAGGGGGGAATGAAAAACTGTTTTTT. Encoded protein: CASSLTGGNEKLFF.

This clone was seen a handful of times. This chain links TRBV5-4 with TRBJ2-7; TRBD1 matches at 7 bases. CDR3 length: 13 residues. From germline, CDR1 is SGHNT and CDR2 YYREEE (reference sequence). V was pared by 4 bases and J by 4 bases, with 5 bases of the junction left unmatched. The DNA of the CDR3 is TGTGCCAGCAGCAAAGGGACAGCTTACGAGCAGTACTTC. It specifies CASSKGTAYEQYF.

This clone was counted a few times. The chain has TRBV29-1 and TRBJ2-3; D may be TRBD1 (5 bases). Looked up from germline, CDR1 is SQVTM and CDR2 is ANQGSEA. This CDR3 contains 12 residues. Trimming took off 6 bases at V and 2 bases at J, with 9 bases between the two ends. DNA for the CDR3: TGCAGCGTCGACAGTACCACAGATACGCAGTATTTT. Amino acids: CSVDSTTDTQYF.

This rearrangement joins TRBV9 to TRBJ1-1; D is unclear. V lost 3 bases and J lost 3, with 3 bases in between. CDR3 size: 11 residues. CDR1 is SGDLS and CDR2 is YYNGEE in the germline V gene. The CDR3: CASSADTEAFF. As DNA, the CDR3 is TGTGCCAGCAGCGCCGACACTGAAGCTTTCTTT.

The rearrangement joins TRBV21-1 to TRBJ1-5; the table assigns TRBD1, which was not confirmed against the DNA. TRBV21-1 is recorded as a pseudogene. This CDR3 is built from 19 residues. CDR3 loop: CASSKEELRTAGPHQPQHF. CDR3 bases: TGTGCCAGCAGCAAAGAAGAGTTAAGGACAGCCGGTCCCCATCAGCCCCAGCATTTT.

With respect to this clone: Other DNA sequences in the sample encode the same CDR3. The CDR3 region is CASSFSRGSYEQYF. CDR3 coding DNA: TGTGCCAGCAGCTTCAGTCGCGGTTCCTACGAGCAGTACTTC. The J gene is TRBJ2-7, the V gene TRBV7-2; D is uncertain. Germline V gene sequence: CDR1 SGHTA, CDR2 FQGNSA. The CDR3 loop spans 14 amino acids. Trimming cost V 3 bases and J 1 base, with 10 bases left between them.

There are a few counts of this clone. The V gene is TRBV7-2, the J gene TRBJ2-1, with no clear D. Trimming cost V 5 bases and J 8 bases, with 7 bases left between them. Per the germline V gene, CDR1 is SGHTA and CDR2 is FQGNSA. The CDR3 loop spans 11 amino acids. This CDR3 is CASSPLHEQFF. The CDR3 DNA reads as TGTGCCAGCAGCCCCCTCCATGAGCAGTTCTTC.

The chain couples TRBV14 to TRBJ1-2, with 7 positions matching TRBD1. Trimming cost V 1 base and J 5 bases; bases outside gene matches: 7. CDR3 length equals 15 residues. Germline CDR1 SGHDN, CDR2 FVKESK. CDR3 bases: TGTGCCAGCAGCCAAGCCGGGACAGATTCTTATGGCTACACCTTC. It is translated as CASSQAGTDSYGYTF.

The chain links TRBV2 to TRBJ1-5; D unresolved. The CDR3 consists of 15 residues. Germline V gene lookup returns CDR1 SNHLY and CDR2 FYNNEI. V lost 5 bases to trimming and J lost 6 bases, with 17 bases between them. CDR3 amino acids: CASSRESLRSQPQHF. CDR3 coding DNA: TGTGCCAGCAGTCGGGAATCATTGAGGAGTCAGCCCCAGCATTTT.

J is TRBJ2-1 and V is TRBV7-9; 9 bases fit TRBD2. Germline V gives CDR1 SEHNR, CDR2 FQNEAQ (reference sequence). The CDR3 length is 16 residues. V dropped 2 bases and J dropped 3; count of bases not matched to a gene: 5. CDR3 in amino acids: CASSLSTSGFYNEQFF. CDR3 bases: TGTGCCAGCAGCTTATCGACTAGCGGTTTCTACAATGAGCAGTTCTTC.

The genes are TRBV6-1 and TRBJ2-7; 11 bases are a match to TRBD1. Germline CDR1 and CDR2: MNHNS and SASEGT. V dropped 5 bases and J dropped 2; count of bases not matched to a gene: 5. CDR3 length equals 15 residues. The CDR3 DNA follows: TGTGCCAGCAGTTGGGGGGGACAGGGGGCCTACGAGCAGTACTTC. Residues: CASSWGGQGAYEQYF.

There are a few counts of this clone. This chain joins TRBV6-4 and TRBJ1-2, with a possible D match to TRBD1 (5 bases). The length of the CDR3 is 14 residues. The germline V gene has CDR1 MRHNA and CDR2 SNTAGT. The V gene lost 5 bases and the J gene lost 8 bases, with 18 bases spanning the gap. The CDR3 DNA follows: TGTGCCAGCAGTCCCGCCGATACAGCAGGGGGCTACACCTTC. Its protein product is CASSPADTAGGYTF.

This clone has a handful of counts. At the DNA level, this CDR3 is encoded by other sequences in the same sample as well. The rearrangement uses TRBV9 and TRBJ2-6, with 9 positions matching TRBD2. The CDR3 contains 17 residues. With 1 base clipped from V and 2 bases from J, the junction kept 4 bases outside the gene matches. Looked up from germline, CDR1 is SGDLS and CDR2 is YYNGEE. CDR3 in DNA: TGTGCCAGCAGCGTACGCGGGGGGGCCCCTGGGGCCAACGTCCTGACTTTC. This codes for CASSVRGGAPGANVLTF.

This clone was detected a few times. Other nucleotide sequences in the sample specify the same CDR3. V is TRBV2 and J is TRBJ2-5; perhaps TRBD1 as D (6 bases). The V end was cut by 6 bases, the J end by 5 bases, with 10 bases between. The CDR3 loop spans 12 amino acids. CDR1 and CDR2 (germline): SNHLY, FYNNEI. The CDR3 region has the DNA TGTGCCAGCAGCGTAAGGGGGGAGACCCAGTACTTC. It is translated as CASSVRGETQYF.

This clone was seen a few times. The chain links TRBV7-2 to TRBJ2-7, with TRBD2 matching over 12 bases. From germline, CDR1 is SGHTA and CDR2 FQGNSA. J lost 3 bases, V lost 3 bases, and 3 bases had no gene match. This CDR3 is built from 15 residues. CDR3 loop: CASSFLLAGGYEQYF. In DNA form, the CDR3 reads TGTGCCAGCAGCTTCCTACTAGCGGGGGGCTACGAGCAGTACTTC.

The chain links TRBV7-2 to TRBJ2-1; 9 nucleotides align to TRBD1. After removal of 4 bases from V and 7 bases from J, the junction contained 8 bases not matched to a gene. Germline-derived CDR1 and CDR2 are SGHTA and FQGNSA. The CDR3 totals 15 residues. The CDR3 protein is CASSSHSTGGNEQFF. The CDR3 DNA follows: TGTGCCAGCAGCTCCCATTCGACAGGGGGGAATGAGCAGTTCTTC.

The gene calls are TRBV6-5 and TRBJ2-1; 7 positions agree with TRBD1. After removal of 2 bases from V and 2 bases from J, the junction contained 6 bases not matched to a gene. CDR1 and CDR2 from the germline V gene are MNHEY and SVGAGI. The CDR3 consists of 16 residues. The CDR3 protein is CASSYQGQGAYNEQFF. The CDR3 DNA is TGTGCCAGCAGTTACCAGGGGCAGGGGGCCTACAATGAGCAGTTCTTC.

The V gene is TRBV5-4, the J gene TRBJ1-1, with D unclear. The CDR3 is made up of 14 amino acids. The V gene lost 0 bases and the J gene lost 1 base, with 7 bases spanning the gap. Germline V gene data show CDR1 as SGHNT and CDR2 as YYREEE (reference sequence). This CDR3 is CASSLDPGNTEAFF. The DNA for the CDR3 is TGTGCCAGCAGCTTGGATCCGGGGAACACTGAAGCTTTCTTT.

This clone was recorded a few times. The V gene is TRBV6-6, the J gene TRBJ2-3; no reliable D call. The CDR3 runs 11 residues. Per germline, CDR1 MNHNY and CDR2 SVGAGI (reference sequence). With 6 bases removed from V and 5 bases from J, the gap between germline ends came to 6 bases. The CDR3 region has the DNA TGTGCCAGCAGCGGTCGAGATACGCAGTATTTT. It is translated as CASSGRDTQYF.

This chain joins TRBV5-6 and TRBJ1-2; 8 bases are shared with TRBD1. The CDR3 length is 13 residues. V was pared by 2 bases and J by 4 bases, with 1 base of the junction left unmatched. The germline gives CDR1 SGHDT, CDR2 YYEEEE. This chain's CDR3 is CASSLDRGYGYTF. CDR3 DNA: TGTGCCAGCAGCTTAGACAGGGGCTATGGCTACACCTTC. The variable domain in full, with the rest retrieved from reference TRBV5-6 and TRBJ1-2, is DAGVTQSPTHLIKTRGQQVTLRCSPKSGHDTVSWYQQALGQGPQFIFQYYEEEERQRGNFPDRFSGHQFPNYSSELNVNALLLGDSALYLCASSLDRGYGYTFGSGTRLTVV.